Presented here are 5 T cell receptor beta chains from one specimen sequenced in a study of early T cells in non-severe SARS-CoV-2 infection (dated by TCRdb to the early 2020s). Preparation of the library involved 5' RACE. Instrument on record: NextSeq 500. TCRdb passed the public sequencing reads through fastp at Q25 and MiXCR, retaining productive beta sequences. A single entry per CDR3 protein holds the most common genes and DNA from its merged rows. For this sample there are tens of thousands of distinct CDR3 sequences; less than 7% appear just once. Roughly 20% of the sample is in the top ten clones. Input material: whole blood. The receptors here all came from an adult who was a healthcare worker with PCR-confirmed SARS-CoV-2 infection or an uninfected control (not recorded which).

This clonotype was counted many times. The V call is TRBV7-6, the J call TRBJ2-7, with no clear D. V was pared by 1 base and J by 0 bases, with 10 bases between. Germline V lookup: CDR1 SGHVS, CDR2 FNYEAQ. The CDR3 extends over 15 amino acids. The CDR3 DNA reads as TGTGCCAGCAGCTTAGGCTCAGCGACCTCCTACGAGCAGTACTTC. It translates to CASSLGSATSYEQYF.

This clonotype was recorded at least ten times. The chain recombines TRBV14 with TRBJ1-1; TRBD1 might be the D (5 bases). The V end was cut by 4 bases, the J end by 2 bases, with 14 bases between. CDR1 is SGHDN, CDR2 FVKESK, per germline. The CDR3 contains 15 residues. CDR3 in DNA: TGTGCCAGCAGCCCACTAGGGGCAGAAAACACTGAAGCTTTCTTT. The encoded protein is CASSPLGAENTEAFF.

This clonotype was detected ten times or more. The chain couples TRBV7-3 to TRBJ1-1; tentative D call: TRBD1 (5 bases). The germline gives CDR1 SGHTA, CDR2 FQGTGA. Between the trimmed V and J ends, which lost 5 bases and 5 bases, there was a span of 12 bases. The CDR3 is 13 amino acids. CDR3 sequence: CASSAGRGTEAFF. CDR3 DNA: TGTGCCAGCAGCGCAGGGAGAGGGACTGAAGCTTTCTTT.

This clonotype was seen only a few times. This sequence joins TRBV3-1 and TRBJ2-7, with a possible D match to TRBD2 (7 bases). Germline V gene sequence: CDR1 LGHDT, CDR2 YNNKEL (reference sequence). The CDR3 is made up of 15 amino acids. With 2 bases removed from V and 0 bases from J, the gap between germline ends came to 11 bases. CDR3 in DNA: TGTGCCAGCAGCCAAAGGGGGGAGGGCTCCTACGAGCAGTACTTC. Encoded protein: CASSQRGEGSYEQYF.

This clonotype occurred many times. The rearrangement links TRBV11-2 to TRBJ2-3; D is uncertain. Germline V CDR1 and CDR2: SGHAT, FQNNGV. The CDR3 is 14 residues long. V shed 4 bases and J shed 2 bases, with 10 bases lying between them. The CDR3 sequence is CASSSSISTDTQYF. The CDR3 bases are TGTGCCAGCAGCTCGTCTATTTCCACAGATACGCAGTATTTT.